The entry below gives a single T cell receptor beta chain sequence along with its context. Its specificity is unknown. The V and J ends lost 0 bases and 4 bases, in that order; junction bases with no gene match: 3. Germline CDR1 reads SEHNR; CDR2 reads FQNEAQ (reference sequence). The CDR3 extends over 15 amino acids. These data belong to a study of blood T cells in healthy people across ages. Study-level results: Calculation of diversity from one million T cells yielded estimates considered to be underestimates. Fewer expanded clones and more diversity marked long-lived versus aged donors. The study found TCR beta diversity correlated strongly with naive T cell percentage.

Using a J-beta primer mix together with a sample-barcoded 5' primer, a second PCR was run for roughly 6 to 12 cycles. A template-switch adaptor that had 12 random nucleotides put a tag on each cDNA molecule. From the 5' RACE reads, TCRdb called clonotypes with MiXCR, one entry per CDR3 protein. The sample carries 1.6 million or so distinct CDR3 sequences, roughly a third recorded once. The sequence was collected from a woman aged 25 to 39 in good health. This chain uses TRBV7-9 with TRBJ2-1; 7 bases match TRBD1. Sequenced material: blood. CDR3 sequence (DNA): TGTGCCAGCAGCTTAGCTTGGGACAGTTACAATGAGCAGTTCTTC. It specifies CASSLAWDSYNEQFF. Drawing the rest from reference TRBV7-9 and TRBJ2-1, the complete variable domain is DTGVSQNPRHKITKRGQNVTFRCDPISEHNRLYWYRQTLGQGPEFLTYFQNEAQLEKSRLLSDRFSAERPKGSFSTLEIQRTEQGDSAMYLCASSLAWDSYNEQFFGPGTRLTVL.